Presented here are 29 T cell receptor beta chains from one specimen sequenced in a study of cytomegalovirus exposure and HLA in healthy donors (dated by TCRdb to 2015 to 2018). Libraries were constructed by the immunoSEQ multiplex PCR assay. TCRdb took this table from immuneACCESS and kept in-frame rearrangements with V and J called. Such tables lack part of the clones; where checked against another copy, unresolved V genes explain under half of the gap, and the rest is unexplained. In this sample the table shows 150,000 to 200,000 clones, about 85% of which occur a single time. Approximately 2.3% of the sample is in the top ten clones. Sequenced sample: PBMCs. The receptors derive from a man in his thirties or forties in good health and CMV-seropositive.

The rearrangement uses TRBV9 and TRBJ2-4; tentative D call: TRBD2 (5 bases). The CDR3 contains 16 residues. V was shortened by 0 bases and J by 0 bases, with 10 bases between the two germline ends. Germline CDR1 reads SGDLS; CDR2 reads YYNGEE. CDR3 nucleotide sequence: TGTGCCAGCAGCGTAGGGACGGGATTAGCCAAAAACATTCAGTACTTC. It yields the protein CASSVGTGLAKNIQYF.

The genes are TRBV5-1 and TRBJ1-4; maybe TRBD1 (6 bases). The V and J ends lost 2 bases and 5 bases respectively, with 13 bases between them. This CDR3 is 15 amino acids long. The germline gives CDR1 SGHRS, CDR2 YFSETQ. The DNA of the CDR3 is TGCGCCAGCAGCTTCGTCGGGACACCGAATGAAAAACTGTTTTTT. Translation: CASSFVGTPNEKLFF.

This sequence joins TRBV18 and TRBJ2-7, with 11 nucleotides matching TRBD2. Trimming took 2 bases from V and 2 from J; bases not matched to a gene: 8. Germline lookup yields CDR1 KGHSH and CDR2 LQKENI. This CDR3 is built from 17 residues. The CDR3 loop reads CASSPIASGGQTYEQYF. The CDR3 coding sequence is TGTGCCAGCTCACCAATTGCTAGCGGGGGGCAGACCTACGAGCAGTACTTC. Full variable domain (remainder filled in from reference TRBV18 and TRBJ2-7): NAGVMQNPRHLVRRRGQEARLRCSPMKGHSHVYWYRQLPEEGLKFMVYLQKENIIDESGMPKERFSAEFPKEGPSILRIQQVVRGDSAAYFCASSPIASGGQTYEQYFGPGTRLTVT.

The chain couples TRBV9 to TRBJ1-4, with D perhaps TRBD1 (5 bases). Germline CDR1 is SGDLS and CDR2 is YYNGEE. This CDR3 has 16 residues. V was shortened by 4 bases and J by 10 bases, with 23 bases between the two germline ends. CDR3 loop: CASSPGGTASPRKLFF. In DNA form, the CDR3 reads TGTGCCAGCAGCCCCGGCGGGACCGCATCGCCCCGAAAACTGTTTTTT.

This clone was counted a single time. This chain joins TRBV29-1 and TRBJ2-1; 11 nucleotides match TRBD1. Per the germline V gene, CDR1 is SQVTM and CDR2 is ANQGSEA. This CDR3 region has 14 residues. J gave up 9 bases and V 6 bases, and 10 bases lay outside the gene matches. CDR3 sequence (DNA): TGCAGCGTGGATGGACAGGGGGCTTATAGTGAGCAGTTCTTC. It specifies CSVDGQGAYSEQFF.

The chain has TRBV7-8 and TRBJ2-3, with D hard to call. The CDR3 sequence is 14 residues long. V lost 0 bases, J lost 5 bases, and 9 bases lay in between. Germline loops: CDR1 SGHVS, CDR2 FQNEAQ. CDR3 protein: CASSLARLLDTQYF. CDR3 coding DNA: TGTGCCAGCAGCTTAGCCCGGTTATTAGATACGCAGTATTTT.

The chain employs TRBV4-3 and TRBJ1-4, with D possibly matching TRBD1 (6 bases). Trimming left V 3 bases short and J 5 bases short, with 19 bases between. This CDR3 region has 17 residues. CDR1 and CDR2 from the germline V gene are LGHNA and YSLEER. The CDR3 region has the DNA TGCGCCAGCAGCCACAGATCGGGGGCGGGGGGGAATGAAAAACTGTTTTTT. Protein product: CASSHRSGAGGNEKLFF.

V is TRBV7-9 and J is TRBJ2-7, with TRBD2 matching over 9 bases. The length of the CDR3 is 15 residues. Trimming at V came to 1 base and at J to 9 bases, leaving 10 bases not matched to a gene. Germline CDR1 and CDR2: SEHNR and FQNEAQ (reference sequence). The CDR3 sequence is CASSLVISGGPVQYF. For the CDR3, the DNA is TGTGCCAGCAGCTTAGTGATCAGCGGGGGGCCTGTGCAGTACTTC.

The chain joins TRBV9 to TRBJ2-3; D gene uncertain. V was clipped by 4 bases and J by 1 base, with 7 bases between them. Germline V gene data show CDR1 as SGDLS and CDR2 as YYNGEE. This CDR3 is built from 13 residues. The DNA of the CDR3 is TGTGCCAGCAGCAAGCCCGGCACAGATACGCAGTATTTT. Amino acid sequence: CASSKPGTDTQYF. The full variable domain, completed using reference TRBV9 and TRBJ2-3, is DSGVTQTPKHLITATGQRVTLRCSPRSGDLSVYWYQQSLDQGLQFLIQYYNGEERAKGNILERFSAQQFPDLHSELNLSSLELGDSALYFCASSKPGTDTQYFGPGTRLTVL.

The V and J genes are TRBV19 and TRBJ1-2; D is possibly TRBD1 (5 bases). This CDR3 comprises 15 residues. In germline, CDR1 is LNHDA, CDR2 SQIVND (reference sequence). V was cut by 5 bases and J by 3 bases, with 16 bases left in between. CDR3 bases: TGTGCCAGTAGTCCTTGGGAGGGGTCCGACTATGGCTACACCTTC. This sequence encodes CASSPWEGSDYGYTF. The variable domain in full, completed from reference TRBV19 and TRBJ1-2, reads DGGITQSPKYLFRKEGQNVTLSCEQNLNHDAMYWYRQDPGQGLRLIYYSQIVNDFQKGDIAEGYSVSREKKESFPLTVTSAQKNPTAFYLCASSPWEGSDYGYTFGSGTRLTVV.

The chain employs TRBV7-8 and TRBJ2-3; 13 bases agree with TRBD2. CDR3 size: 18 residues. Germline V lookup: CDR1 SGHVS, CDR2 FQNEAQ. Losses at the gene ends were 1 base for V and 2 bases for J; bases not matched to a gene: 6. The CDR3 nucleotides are TGTGCCAGCAGCTTAGAACTAGCGGGGGGGCGAGTCACAGATACGCAGTATTTT. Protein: CASSLELAGGRVTDTQYF. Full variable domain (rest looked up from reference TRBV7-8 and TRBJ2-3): GAGVSQSPRYKVAKRGQDVALRCDPISGHVSLFWYQQALGQGPEFLTYFQNEAQLDKSGLPSDRFFAERPEGSVSTLKIQRTQQEDSAVYLCASSLELAGGRVTDTQYFGPGTRLTVL.

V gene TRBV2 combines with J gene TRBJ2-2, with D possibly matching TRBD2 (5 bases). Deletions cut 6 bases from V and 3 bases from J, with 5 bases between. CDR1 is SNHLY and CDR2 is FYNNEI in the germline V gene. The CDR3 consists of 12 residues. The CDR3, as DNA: TGTGCCAGCAGGGGAGACACCGGGGAGCTGTTTTTT. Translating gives CASRGDTGELFF. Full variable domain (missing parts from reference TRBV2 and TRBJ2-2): EPEVTQTPSHQVTQMGQEVILRCVPISNHLYFYWYRQILGQKVEFLVSFYNNEISEKSEIFDDQFSVERPDGSNFTLKIRSTKLEDSAMYFCASRGDTGELFFGEGSRLTVL.

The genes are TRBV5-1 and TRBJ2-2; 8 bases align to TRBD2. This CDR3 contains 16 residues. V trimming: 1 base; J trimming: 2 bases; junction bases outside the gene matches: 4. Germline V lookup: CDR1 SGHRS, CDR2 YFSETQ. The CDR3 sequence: CASSLLLAGNTGELFF. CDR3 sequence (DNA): TGCGCCAGCAGCTTGCTGCTAGCGGGCAACACCGGGGAGCTGTTTTTT. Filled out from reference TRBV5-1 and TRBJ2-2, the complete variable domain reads KAGVTQTPRYLIKTRGQQVTLSCSPISGHRSVSWYQQTPGQGLQFLFEYFSETQRNKGNFPGRFSGRQFSNSRSEMNVSTLELGDSALYLCASSLLLAGNTGELFFGEGSRLTVL.

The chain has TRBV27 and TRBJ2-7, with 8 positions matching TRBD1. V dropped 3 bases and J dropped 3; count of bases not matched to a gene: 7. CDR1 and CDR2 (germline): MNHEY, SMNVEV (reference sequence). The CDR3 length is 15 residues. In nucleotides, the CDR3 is TGTGCCAGCAGTTTGTTATACAGGGGGAGCTACGAGCAGTACTTC. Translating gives CASSLLYRGSYEQYF.

CDR3 protein: CASSDTRANTQYF. The CDR3 bases are TGTGCCAGCAGCGATACCAGGGCAAATACGCAGTATTTT. The chain employs TRBV5-6 and TRBJ2-3, with a possible D match to TRBD1 (5 bases). Germline loops: CDR1 SGHDT, CDR2 YYEEEE. The length of the CDR3 is 13 residues. Deletions cut 4 bases from V and 7 bases from J, with 13 bases between.

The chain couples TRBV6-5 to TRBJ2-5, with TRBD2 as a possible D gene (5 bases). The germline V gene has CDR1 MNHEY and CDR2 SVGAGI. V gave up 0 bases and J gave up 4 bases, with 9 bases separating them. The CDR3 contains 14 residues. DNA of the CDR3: TGTGCCAGCAGTTACTCGGTGGGGAGAGAGACCCAGTACTTC. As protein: CASSYSVGRETQYF.

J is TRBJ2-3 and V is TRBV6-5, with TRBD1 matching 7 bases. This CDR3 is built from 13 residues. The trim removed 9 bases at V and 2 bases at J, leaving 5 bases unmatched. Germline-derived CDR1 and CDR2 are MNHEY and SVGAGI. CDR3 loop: CASFGQATDTQYF. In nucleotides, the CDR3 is TGTGCCAGTTTCGGACAGGCCACAGATACGCAGTATTTT.

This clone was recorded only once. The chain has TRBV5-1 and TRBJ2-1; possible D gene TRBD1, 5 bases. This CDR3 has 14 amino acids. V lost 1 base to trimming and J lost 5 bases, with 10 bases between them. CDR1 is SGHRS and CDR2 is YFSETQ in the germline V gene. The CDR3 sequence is CASSLRGLDNEQFF. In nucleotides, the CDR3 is TGCGCCAGCAGCTTGAGGGGATTGGACAATGAGCAGTTCTTC. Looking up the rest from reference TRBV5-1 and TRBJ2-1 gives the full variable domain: KAGVTQTPRYLIKTRGQQVTLSCSPISGHRSVSWYQQTPGQGLQFLFEYFSETQRNKGNFPGRFSGRQFSNSRSEMNVSTLELGDSALYLCASSLRGLDNEQFFGPGTRLTVL.

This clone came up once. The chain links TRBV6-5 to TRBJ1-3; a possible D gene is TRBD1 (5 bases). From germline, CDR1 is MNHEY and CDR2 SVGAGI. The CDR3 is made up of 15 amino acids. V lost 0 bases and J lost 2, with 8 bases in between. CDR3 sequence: CASSYSPDTGNTIYF. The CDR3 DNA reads TGTGCCAGCAGTTACTCGCCGGACACTGGAAACACCATATATTTT.

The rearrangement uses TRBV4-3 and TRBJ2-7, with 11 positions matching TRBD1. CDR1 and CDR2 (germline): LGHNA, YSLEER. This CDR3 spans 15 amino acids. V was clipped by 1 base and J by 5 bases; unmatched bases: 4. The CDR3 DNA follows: TGCGCCAGCAGCCAAGGGACAGGGGGCGGCAACGAGCAGTACTTC. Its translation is CASSQGTGGGNEQYF.

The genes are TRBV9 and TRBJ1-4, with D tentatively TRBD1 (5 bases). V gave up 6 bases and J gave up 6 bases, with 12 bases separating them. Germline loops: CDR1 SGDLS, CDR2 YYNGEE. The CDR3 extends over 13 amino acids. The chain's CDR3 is CASTRGNDEKLFF. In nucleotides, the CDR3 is TGTGCCAGCACCCGGGGGAACGATGAAAAACTGTTTTTT.

CDR3 region: CASSLGTPRRNPAENNEQFF. The CDR3 region has the DNA TGTGCCAGCAGCTTGGGAACCCCAAGACGCAACCCCGCGGAAAACAATGAGCAGTTCTTC. The genes are TRBV5-5 and TRBJ2-1; D not certain. The germline V and J ends were trimmed by 0 bases and 5 bases, with 27 bases remaining between them. Germline V gene lookup returns CDR1 SGHKS and CDR2 YYEKEE (reference sequence). The CDR3 spans 20 residues.

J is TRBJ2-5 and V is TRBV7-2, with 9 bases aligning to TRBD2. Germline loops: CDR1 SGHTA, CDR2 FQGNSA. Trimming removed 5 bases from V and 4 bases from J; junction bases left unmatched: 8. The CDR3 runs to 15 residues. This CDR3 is CASSRGLASRETQYF. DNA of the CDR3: TGTGCCAGCAGCCGCGGACTAGCGTCACGAGAGACCCAGTACTTC.

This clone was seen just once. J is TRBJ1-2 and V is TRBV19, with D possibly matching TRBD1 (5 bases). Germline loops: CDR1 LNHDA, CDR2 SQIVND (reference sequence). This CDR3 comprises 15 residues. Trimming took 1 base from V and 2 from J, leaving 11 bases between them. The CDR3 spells CASSIGPGLNYGYTF. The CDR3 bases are TGTGCCAGTAGTATAGGGCCAGGGCTCAACTATGGCTACACCTTC. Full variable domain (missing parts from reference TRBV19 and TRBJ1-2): DGGITQSPKYLFRKEGQNVTLSCEQNLNHDAMYWYRQDPGQGLRLIYYSQIVNDFQKGDIAEGYSVSREKKESFPLTVTSAQKNPTAFYLCASSIGPGLNYGYTFGSGTRLTVV.

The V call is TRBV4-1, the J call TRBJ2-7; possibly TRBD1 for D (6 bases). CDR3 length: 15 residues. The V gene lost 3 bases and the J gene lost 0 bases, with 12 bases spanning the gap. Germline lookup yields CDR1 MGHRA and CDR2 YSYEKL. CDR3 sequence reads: CASSQRTASSYEQYF. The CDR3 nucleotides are TGCGCCAGCAGCCAGCGGACAGCGAGCTCCTACGAGCAGTACTTC.

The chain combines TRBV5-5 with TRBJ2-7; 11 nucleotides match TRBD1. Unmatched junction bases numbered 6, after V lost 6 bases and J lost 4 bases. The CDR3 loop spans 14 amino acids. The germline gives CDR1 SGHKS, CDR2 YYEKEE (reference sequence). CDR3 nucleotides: TGTGCCAGCACCAAGGACAGGGGGCAGTACGAGCAGTACTTC. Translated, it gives CASTKDRGQYEQYF.

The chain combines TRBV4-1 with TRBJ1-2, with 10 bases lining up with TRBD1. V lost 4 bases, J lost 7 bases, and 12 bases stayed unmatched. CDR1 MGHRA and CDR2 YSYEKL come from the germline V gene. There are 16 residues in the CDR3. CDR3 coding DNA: TGCGCCAGCAGCCCGCAGCAGGCGGGACAGGGGTTTGGCTACACCTTC. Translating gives CASSPQQAGQGFGYTF.

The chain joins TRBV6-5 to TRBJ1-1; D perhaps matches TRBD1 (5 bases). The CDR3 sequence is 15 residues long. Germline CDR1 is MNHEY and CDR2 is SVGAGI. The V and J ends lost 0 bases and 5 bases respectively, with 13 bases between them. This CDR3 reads CASSYSQGGRTEAFF. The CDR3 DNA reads TGTGCCAGCAGTTACTCTCAGGGAGGAAGGACTGAAGCTTTCTTT.

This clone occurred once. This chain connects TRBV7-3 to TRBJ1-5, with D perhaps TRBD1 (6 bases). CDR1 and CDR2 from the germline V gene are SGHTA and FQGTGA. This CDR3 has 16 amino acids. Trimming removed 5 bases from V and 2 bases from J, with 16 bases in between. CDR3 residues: CASSPGRDTGNQPQHF. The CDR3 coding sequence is TGTGCCAGCAGCCCGGGCCGGGACACGGGCAATCAGCCCCAGCATTTT.